The 2 T cell receptor beta chains reported below all come from one sample, sequenced in a study of blood T cells in healthy people across ages. The second PCR ran roughly 6 to 11 cycles with a sample-barcoded 5' primer and J-beta primers. TCRdb redid the calling of the 5' RACE reads with MiXCR, one entry per CDR3 protein. The sample shows 1.2 million to 1.5 million distinct CDR3 sequences, 55% to 75% of them seen only once. The source material was blood. These receptors all stem from a man aged 18 to 29 in good health.

This sequence joins TRBV2 and TRBJ2-7, with D tentatively TRBD2 (5 bases). This CDR3 has 13 amino acids. V lost 7 bases and J lost 7, with 17 bases in between. From germline, CDR1 is SNHLY and CDR2 FYNNEI. The CDR3 reads CASTRRLRHEQYF. The DNA of the CDR3 is TGTGCCAGCACAAGGAGGCTAAGGCATGAGCAGTACTTC.

V usage is TRBV20-1 and J usage is TRBJ2-7, with 7 bases matching TRBD2. After removal of 3 bases from V and 1 base from J, the junction contained 6 bases not matched to a gene. CDR3 length: 14 residues. Looked up from germline, CDR1 is DFQATT and CDR2 is SNEGSKA (reference sequence). The CDR3 sequence is CSASIGLGSYEQYF. In nucleotides, the CDR3 is TGCAGTGCTAGTATTGGACTAGGGTCCTACGAGCAGTACTTC.